The 15 T cell receptor beta chains listed next were all sequenced from one sample in a study of T cell responses to AZD1222 COVID-19 vaccine. Here immunoSEQ multiplex PCR was the method, and the copy in TCRdb shows in-frame clones only, minus some. The repertoire holds fewer than 120,000 clones, with 94% as singletons. The source was peripheral blood, collected 28 days after the second AZD1222 dose. The receptor set was obtained from an adult who received the AZD1222 COVID-19 vaccine.

The gene calls are TRBV30 and TRBJ2-5; D gene unclear. The V and J ends lost 4 bases and 5 bases respectively, with 11 bases between them. Per the germline V gene, CDR1 is GTSNPN and CDR2 is SVGIG (reference sequence). The CDR3 consists of 12 residues. CDR3 coding DNA: TGTGCCTGGAAGGTAAATGAGGAGACCCAGTACTTC. Translating gives CAWKVNEETQYF.

The chain employs TRBV20-1 and TRBJ2-1; D perhaps matches TRBD2 (6 bases). CDR1 and CDR2 from the germline V gene are DFQATT and SNEGSKA (reference sequence). CDR3 size: 11 residues. For the CDR3, the DNA is TGCGGAACCGGGGGCTACAATGAGCAGTTCTTC. This codes for CGTGGYNEQFF.

This clone was seen ten or more times. The chain links TRBV6-1 to TRBJ1-1; weak D call: TRBD1 (6 bases). V lost 2 bases and J lost 3, with 7 bases in between. Germline-derived CDR1 and CDR2 are MNHNS and SASEGT. The CDR3 runs 13 residues. The CDR3 DNA follows: TGTGCCAGCAGTGAACAGGGGCACACTGAAGCTTTCTTT. Translating it yields CASSEQGHTEAFF.

The chain recombines TRBV28 with TRBJ2-3; 8 nucleotides line up with TRBD2. The trim removed 2 bases at V and 0 bases at J, leaving 4 bases unmatched. Germline CDR1 is MDHEN and CDR2 is SYDVKM. The CDR3 is made up of 16 amino acids. CDR3 nucleotide sequence: TGTGCCAGCAGTTTAAACGGGAGGGCCAGCACAGATACGCAGTATTTT. It yields the protein CASSLNGRASTDTQYF.

The chain uses TRBV18 and TRBJ2-2; 7 bases agree with TRBD1. Germline assignment: CDR1 KGHSH and CDR2 LQKENI. The length of the CDR3 is 14 residues. The V and J ends lost 3 bases and 4 bases, in that order; junction bases with no gene match: 2. The CDR3 bases are TGTGCCAGCTCACCCAGGGGGAGCACCGGGGAGCTGTTTTTT. It translates to CASSPRGSTGELFF.

The chain combines TRBV6-5 with TRBJ2-3, with unresolved D. The length of the CDR3 is 13 residues. Looked up from germline, CDR1 is MNHEY and CDR2 is SVGAGI. V was cut by 7 bases and J by 2 bases, with 10 bases left in between. The CDR3 bases are TGTGCCAGCACGTTAGGAACCACAGATACGCAGTATTTT. This translates into CASTLGTTDTQYF.

The rearrangement uses TRBV3-1 (or the pseudogene TRBV3-2) and TRBJ1-1; D call uncertain. The germline V gene has CDR1 LGHDT and CDR2 YNNKEL (reference sequence). Trimming pared 4 bases from V and 1 base from J, leaving 7 bases between. This CDR3 is built from 13 residues. CDR3 sequence reads: CASSPTENTEAFF. The CDR3 bases are TGTGCCAGCAGCCCGACCGAGAACACTGAAGCTTTCTTT.

The chain recombines TRBV27 with TRBJ1-5, with D uncertain. The CDR3 spans 13 residues. V was clipped by 9 bases and J by 2 bases, with 11 bases between them. The germline V gene encodes CDR1 MNHEY and CDR2 SMNVEV (reference sequence). CDR3 sequence: CASLWERNQPQHF. CDR3 coding DNA: TGTGCCAGTCTATGGGAACGCAATCAGCCCCAGCATTTT.

J is TRBJ1-5 and V is TRBV10-3; 7 bases align to TRBD1. Trimming at V came to 8 bases and at J to 4 bases, leaving 5 bases not matched to a gene. Germline lookup yields CDR1 ENHRY and CDR2 SYGVKD. The CDR3 totals 13 residues. The CDR3 nucleotides read TGTGCCATCGGCGGGACAGAGAATCAGCCCCAGCATTTT. Translation: CAIGGTENQPQHF.

The chain carries TRBV6-5 and TRBJ2-7; 11 positions match TRBD2. CDR3 length: 16 amino acids. With 2 bases clipped from V and 3 bases from J, the junction kept 6 bases outside the gene matches. CDR1 is MNHEY, CDR2 SVGAGI, per germline. CDR3 residues: CASSYHRGTSGYEQYF. CDR3 in DNA: TGTGCCAGCAGTTACCATAGGGGGACTAGCGGCTACGAGCAGTACTTC.

The chain employs TRBV6-5 and TRBJ1-2; the match to TRBD1 covers 10 bases. Germline-derived CDR1 and CDR2 are MNHEY and SVGAGI. With V trimmed by 11 bases and J by 6 bases, 12 bases remained unmatched. CDR3 length: 14 residues. The CDR3 DNA is TGTGCCGGGTTTGAGACAGGGGGCGTTAATGGCTACACCTTC. This codes for CAGFETGGVNGYTF.

This chain links TRBV29-1 with TRBJ2-7; 7 positions agree with TRBD2. The germline V gene has CDR1 SQVTM and CDR2 ANQGSEA. This CDR3 has 13 amino acids. Trimming cost V 7 bases and J 5 bases; bases outside gene matches: 11. The CDR3 is CSGEGAGGDEQYF. The CDR3 DNA is TGCAGCGGGGAGGGAGCTGGTGGCGACGAGCAGTACTTC.

The gene calls are TRBV30 and TRBJ2-1; 9 positions agree with TRBD2. V was pared by 2 bases and J by 7 bases, with 9 bases of the junction left unmatched. The germline gives CDR1 GTSNPN, CDR2 SVGIG (reference sequence). CDR3 length: 15 residues. CDR3: CAWSSPGLALNEQFF. CDR3 nucleotides: TGTGCCTGGAGTAGCCCGGGACTAGCTTTAAATGAGCAGTTCTTC.

This sequence joins TRBV7-9 and TRBJ1-1; perhaps TRBD1 as D (5 bases). CDR1 and CDR2 from the germline V gene are SEHNR and FQNEAQ (reference sequence). Trimming stripped 2 bases from V and 5 bases from J, with 6 bases between. This CDR3 is 12 amino acids long. The CDR3 nucleotides read TGTGCCAGCAGCTTATGGGGGACTGAAGCTTTCTTT. Its protein product is CASSLWGTEAFF.

This clone was counted between two and nine times. The rearrangement links TRBV19 to TRBJ2-7; D gene uncertain. There are 15 residues in the CDR3. Germline V CDR1 and CDR2: LNHDA, SQIVND (reference sequence). V was pared by 6 bases and J by 0 bases, with 15 bases between. CDR3 nucleotides: TGTGCCAGTAGCTTAGCCTGGGCGAGCTCCTACGAGCAGTACTTC. This sequence encodes CASSLAWASSYEQYF.